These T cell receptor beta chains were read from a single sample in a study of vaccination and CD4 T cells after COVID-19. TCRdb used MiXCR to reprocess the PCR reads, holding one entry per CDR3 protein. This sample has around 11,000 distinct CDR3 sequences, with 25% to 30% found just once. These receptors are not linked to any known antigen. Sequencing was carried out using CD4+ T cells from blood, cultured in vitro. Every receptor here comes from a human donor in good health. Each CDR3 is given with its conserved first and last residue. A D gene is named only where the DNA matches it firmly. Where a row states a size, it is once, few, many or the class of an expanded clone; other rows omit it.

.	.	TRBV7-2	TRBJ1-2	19	CASSFLRRDGRPFNYGYTF	TGTGCCAGCAGCTTTCTTCGCCGGGACGGACGACCCTTTAACTATGGCTACACCTTC
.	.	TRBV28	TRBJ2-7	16	CASSLLSPGGRSEQYF	TGTGCCAGCAGTTTATTGTCCCCAGGAGGCCGGAGCGAGCAGTACTTC
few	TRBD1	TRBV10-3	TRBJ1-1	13	CATATGVLAEAFF	TGTGCCACCGCGACAGGGGTGTTGGCTGAAGCTTTCTTT
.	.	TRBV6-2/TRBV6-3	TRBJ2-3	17	CASTLAPGTKTRDTQYF	TGTGCCAGCACCCTCGCGCCCGGGACGAAAACGAGGGATACGCAGTATTTT
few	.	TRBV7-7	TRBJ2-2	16	CASSLVAGRGTGELFF	TGTGCTAGCAGCTTAGTGGCAGGTAGAGGAACCGGGGAGCTGTTTTTT
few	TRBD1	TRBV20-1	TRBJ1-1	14	CSAFALGGAGEAFF	TGCAGTGCTTTTGCCTTAGGGGGCGCGGGTGAAGCTTTCTTT
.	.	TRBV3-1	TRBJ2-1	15	CASSNAGRNYNEQFF	TGTGCCAGCAGTAATGCGGGGAGAAATTACAATGAGCAGTTCTTC
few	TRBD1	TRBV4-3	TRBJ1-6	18	CASSQEVKGASYNSPLHF	TGCGCCAGCAGCCAAGAGGTTAAGGGGGCCTCCTATAATTCACCCCTCCACTTT
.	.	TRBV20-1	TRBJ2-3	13	CSALVVSTDTQYF	TGCAGTGCTTTAGTCGTTTCGACAGATACGCAGTATTTT
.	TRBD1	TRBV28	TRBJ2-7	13	CASRRGQSYEQYF	TGTGCCAGCAGAAGGGGGCAGTCCTACGAGCAGTACTTC
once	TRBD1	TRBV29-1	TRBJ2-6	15	CSVRDRGLGANVLTF	TGCAGCGTTCGGGACAGGGGTCTTGGGGCCAACGTCCTGACTTTC
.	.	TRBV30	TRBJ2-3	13	CAWSSVSTDTQYF	TGTGCCTGGAGTTCTGTGAGCACAGATACGCAGTATTTT
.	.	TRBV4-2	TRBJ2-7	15	CASSQDTGAQYEQYF	TGTGCCAGCAGCCAAGATACGGGGGCGCAGTACGAGCAGTACTTC
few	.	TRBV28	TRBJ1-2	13	CASSPEWSSMRTF	TGTGCCAGCAGCCCGGAATGGTCGTCCATGAGAACCTTC
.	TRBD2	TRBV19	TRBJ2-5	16	CASSIEAREALETQYF	TGTGCCAGTAGTATAGAAGCGCGGGAGGCTTTGGAGACCCAGTACTTC
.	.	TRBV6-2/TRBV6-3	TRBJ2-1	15	CASRSGDFDYNEQFF	TGTGCCAGCAGGTCAGGGGATTTCGACTACAATGAGCAGTTCTTC
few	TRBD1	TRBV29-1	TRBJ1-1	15	CSGAKTGTVNTEAFF	TGCAGCGGGGCGAAAACCGGGACAGTGAACACTGAAGCTTTCTTT
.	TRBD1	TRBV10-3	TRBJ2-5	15	CAISETLGQQETQYF	TGTGCCATCAGTGAGACCCTGGGACAGCAAGAGACCCAGTACTTC
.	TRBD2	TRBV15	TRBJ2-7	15	CATSRSGTSRAEQYF	TGTGCCACCAGCAGATCCGGGACTAGCCGAGCCGAGCAGTACTTC
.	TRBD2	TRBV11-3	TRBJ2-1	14	CASSSTSGTYEQFF	TGTGCCAGCAGCTCTACTAGCGGGACTTATGAGCAGTTCTTC
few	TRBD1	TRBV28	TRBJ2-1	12	CASSSTGGEQFF	TGTGCCAGCAGTTCGACAGGGGGTGAGCAGTTCTTC
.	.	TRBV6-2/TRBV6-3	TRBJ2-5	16	CASRNIQGPTGETRYF	TGTGCCAGCAGGAACATTCAGGGACCTACCGGTGAGACCCGGTACTTC
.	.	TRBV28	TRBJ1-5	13	CASSWGRGQPQHF	TGTGCCAGCAGTTGGGGGCGGGGCCAGCCCCAGCATTTT
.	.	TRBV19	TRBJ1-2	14	CASSPDLSGVGYTF	TGTGCCAGTAGTCCCGACCTCAGCGGGGTGGGCTACACCTTC
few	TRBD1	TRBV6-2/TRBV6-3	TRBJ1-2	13	CASSSRTGDGYTF	TGTGCCAGCAGCAGCCGGACAGGGGATGGCTACACCTTC
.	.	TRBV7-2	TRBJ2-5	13	CASTPGREGTQYF	TGTGCCAGCACCCCGGGTAGGGAAGGGACCCAGTACTTC
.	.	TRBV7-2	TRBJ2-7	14	CASTRQDGGYEQYF	TGTGCCAGCACCCGCCAGGACGGTGGGTACGAGCAGTACTTC
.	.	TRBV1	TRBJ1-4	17	CTSRPGTVRLGGEKLFF	TGCACCAGCCGCCCGGGGACAGTGCGATTAGGGGGGGAAAAACTGTTTTTT
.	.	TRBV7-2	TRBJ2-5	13	CASSWATGETQYF	TGTGCCAGCAGCTGGGCAACGGGGGAGACCCAGTACTTC
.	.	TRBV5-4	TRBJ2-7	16	CASSLVPTTYSYEQYF	TGTGCCAGCAGCTTGGTTCCGACCACGTATTCCTACGAGCAGTACTTC
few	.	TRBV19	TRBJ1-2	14	CASSTRVFNYGYTF	TGTGCCAGTAGTACTCGGGTCTTTAACTATGGCTACACCTTC
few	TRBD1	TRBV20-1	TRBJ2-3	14	CSVAGTGSTDTQYF	TGCAGTGTCGCCGGGACAGGGAGCACAGATACGCAGTATTTT
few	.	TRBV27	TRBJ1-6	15	CASSLGGRNNSPLHF	TGTGCCAGCAGTCTCGGCGGTCGAAATAATTCACCCCTCCACTTT
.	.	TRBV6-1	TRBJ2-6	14	CASSTPSGANVLTF	TGTGCCAGCAGTACACCCTCTGGGGCCAACGTCCTGACTTTC
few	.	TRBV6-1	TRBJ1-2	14	CASRSEGRYYGYTF	TGTGCCAGCAGGAGTGAGGGACGTTACTATGGCTACACCTTC
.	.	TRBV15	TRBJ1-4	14	CATSSEGFGEKLFF	TGTGCCACCAGCAGTGAAGGGTTTGGTGAAAAACTGTTTTTT
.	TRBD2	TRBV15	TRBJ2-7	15	CATSRGAGVPYEQYF	TGTGCCACCAGCAGAGGGGCGGGAGTGCCCTACGAGCAGTACTTC
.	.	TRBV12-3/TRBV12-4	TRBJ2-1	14	CASSPGPRPNEQFF	TGTGCCAGCAGCCCCGGGCCCCGACCGAATGAGCAGTTCTTC
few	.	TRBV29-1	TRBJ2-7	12	CSVLGSGYEQYF	TGCAGCGTCCTTGGGAGTGGCTACGAGCAGTACTTC
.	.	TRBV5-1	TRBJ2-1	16	CASSALGGRSYNEQFF	TGCGCCAGCAGCGCACTTGGGGGCCGCTCCTACAATGAGCAGTTCTTC
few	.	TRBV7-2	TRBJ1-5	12	CASSLGRGPQHF	TGTGCCAGCAGCTTAGGGAGGGGGCCCCAGCATTTT
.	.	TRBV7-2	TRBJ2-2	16	CASSLALGLITGELFF	TGTGCCAGCAGCTTAGCGCTGGGACTGATCACCGGGGAGCTGTTTTTT
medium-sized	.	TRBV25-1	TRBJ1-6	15	CASSESPGLYSPLHF	TGTGCCAGCAGTGAGTCTCCGGGACTCTATTCACCCCTCCACTTT
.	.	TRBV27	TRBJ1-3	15	CASSLFHSPGNTIYF	TGTGCCAGCAGTTTATTTCACAGTCCGGGAAACACCATATATTTT
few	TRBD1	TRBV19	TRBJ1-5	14	CASSISTGNQPQHF	TGTGCCAGTAGTATATCGACAGGGAATCAGCCCCAGCATTTT
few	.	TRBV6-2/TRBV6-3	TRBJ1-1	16	CASSYSMTALNTEAFF	TGTGCCAGCAGTTACTCGATGACAGCCCTGAACACTGAAGCTTTCTTT
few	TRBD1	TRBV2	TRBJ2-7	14	CASSGQGPSYEQYF	TGTGCCAGCAGTGGACAGGGACCCTCCTACGAGCAGTACTTC
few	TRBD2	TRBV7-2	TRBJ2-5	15	CASSPWTSPQETQYF	TGTGCCAGCAGCCCATGGACTAGCCCCCAAGAGACCCAGTACTTC
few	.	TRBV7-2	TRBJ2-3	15	CASSLGVIGTDTQYF	TGTGCCAGCAGCTTAGGGGTGATAGGCACAGATACGCAGTATTTT
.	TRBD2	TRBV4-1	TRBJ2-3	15	CASSQVGLATDTQYF	TGCGCCAGCAGCCAGGTGGGACTAGCCACAGATACGCAGTATTTT
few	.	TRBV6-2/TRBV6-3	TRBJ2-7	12	CASSYGEHEQYF	TGTGCCAGCAGTTACGGGGAGCACGAGCAGTACTTC
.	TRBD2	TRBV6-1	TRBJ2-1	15	CASRSGNIGGNEQFF	TGTGCCAGCAGATCCGGGAACATCGGGGGGAATGAGCAGTTCTTC